This T cell receptor beta chain was retrieved from a study of blood T cell repertoires in COVID-19. About the study: Some COVID-19 samples were acute and others convalescent; all came from the United States, Italy and Spain. Sources were T cells, B-cell-depleted T cells, or PBMCs; the material itself was cDNA or gDNA.

As originally analysed: Using reference gene primer amplification, nucleated cell counts were estimated. Generated by immunoSEQ multiplex PCR, the TCRdb table keeps only in-frame clones and is missing some. The DNA was the basis for D and trimming; V, J and clone size are from that table. In the table there are 250,000 to 350,000 clones, more than 85% of which are singletons. This CDR3 contains 14 residues. The V and J ends lost 4 bases and 9 bases, in that order; junction bases with no gene match: 8. The germline V gene encodes CDR1 LGHDT and CDR2 YNNKEL (reference sequence). This TCR came from a man aged 30 to 45 with acute or convalescent COVID-19. The J gene is TRBJ1-5, the V gene TRBV3-1 (or the pseudogene TRBV3-2), with 8 nucleotides matching TRBD1. Sample: peripheral blood. The CDR3 region has the DNA TGTGCCAGCAGCCTCGACAGGGGATCGGGGCCCCAGCATTTT. Translation gives CASSLDRGSGPQHF.